A selection of T cell receptor beta chains follows, all from one sample in a study of blood T cell repertoires in COVID-19. Clones were sequenced by immunoSEQ multiplex PCR, and TCRdb holds only the in-frame ones, with some missing. Of tens of thousands of clones detected, roughly 87% appear once; the ten largest clones hold less than 20%. The sequenced material came from peripheral blood. These TCRs come from a human donor with active COVID-19. The donor label of this sample is uncertain. Each CDR3 is given with its conserved first and last residue. The D gene is left open where the match is weak. A clone size is listed for some rows: how often the clone was seen (once, few, many), or a class if it is expanded.

abundance	v_gene	len	j_gene	d_gene	CDR3aa	CDR3nt
.	TRBV9	15	TRBJ2-3	.	CASSWTESSTDTQYF	TGTGCCAGCAGCTGGACAGAGTCTAGCACAGATACGCAGTATTTT
.	TRBV2	12	TRBJ2-3	.	CASGDLTDTQYF	TGTGCCAGCGGAGACCTGACAGATACGCAGTATTTT
.	TRBV5-1	15	TRBJ2-1	.	CASSLRVRAYNEQFF	TGCGCCAGCAGCTTGAGAGTTCGCGCCTACAATGAGCAGTTCTTC
.	TRBV29-1	12	TRBJ1-2	TRBD1	CSVEMTGTGYTF	TGCAGCGTTGAAATGACAGGGACAGGCTACACCTTC
.	TRBV5-6	13	TRBJ2-7	.	CASSLRQAYEQYF	TGTGCCAGCAGCTTGCGACAGGCCTACGAGCAGTACTTC
.	TRBV28	15	TRBJ2-7	TRBD2	CASSQRTSGGYEQYF	TGTGCCAGCAGTCAAAGGACTAGCGGGGGTTACGAGCAGTACTTC
.	TRBV27	15	TRBJ2-7	.	CASSLLRGATTEQYF	TGTGCCAGCAGCCTCCTCAGGGGGGCGACGACCGAGCAGTACTTC
.	TRBV5-8	16	TRBJ1-1	TRBD1	CASSADRLVGDTEAFF	TGTGCCAGCAGCGCGGACAGGCTGGTCGGGGACACTGAAGCTTTCTTT
.	TRBV2	14	TRBJ1-2	TRBD1	CASRGQGQTHGYTF	TGTGCCAGCAGGGGACAGGGACAGACCCATGGCTACACCTTC
.	TRBV9	15	TRBJ2-3	.	CASSVAAGRTDTQYF	TGTGCCAGCAGCGTAGCTGCGGGGCGCACAGATACGCAGTATTTT
.	TRBV4-3	14	TRBJ1-1	.	CASSQEPVAVAAFF	TGCGCCAGCAGCCAAGAGCCTGTTGCGGTTGCGGCTTTCTTT
once	TRBV7-9	15	TRBJ1-4	TRBD1	CASSPRTGRDEKLFF	TGTGCCAGCAGCCCCCGGACAGGAAGGGATGAAAAACTGTTTTTT
few	TRBV7-9	14	TRBJ1-1	.	CASSLQGPSTEAFF	TGTGCCAGCAGCTTACAGGGTCCTAGCACTGAAGCTTTCTTT
.	TRBV19	13	TRBJ2-3	.	CASRVAGSDTQYF	TGTGCCAGTAGGGTGGCGGGGTCAGATACGCAGTATTTT
.	TRBV10-3	14	TRBJ2-2	TRBD2	CATGTSGNTGELFF	TGTGCCACCGGGACTAGCGGCAACACCGGGGAGCTGTTTTTT
.	TRBV2	15	TRBJ2-7	.	CASMGDSSPTYEQYF	TGTGCCAGCATGGGGGACTCGAGCCCTACCTACGAGCAGTACTTC
.	TRBV7-2	17	TRBJ1-5	.	CASSLRATGSSNQPQHF	TGTGCCAGCAGCTTAAGGGCGACAGGTAGCAGCAATCAGCCCCAGCATTTT
once	TRBV27	16	TRBJ2-1	TRBD1	CASSSSGTGVYNEQFF	TGTGCCAGCAGTTCCTCCGGGACAGGGGTCTACAATGAGCAGTTCTTC
.	TRBV20-1	15	TRBJ1-2	TRBD1	CSASETGGSDYGYTF	TGCAGTGCTAGTGAAACAGGGGGTTCAGACTATGGCTACACCTTC